Below are 12 T cell receptor beta chains sequenced from a single sample in a study of response to subunit inactivated influenza vaccine. TCRdb used MiXCR to reprocess the RT-PCR reads, holding one entry per CDR3 protein. The sample records under 800,000 distinct CDR3 sequences, approximately 14% being singletons. This specimen consisted of PBMCs from blood, obtained approximately 15 days before vaccination. Receptors originate from a middle-aged man who received an inactivated influenza vaccine.

This chain joins TRBV27 and TRBJ1-6; the D is unclear. Germline lookup yields CDR1 MNHEY and CDR2 SMNVEV (reference sequence). The CDR3 spans 17 residues. The V end was cut by 6 bases, the J end by 0 bases, with 15 bases between. The CDR3 sequence: CASRGLAFSSYNSPLHF. The CDR3 DNA reads as TGTGCCAGCAGGGGCTTGGCATTTAGCTCCTATAATTCACCCCTCCACTTT.

This clonotype was seen only a few times. This chain uses TRBV12-3 or TRBV12-4 with TRBJ2-5, with TRBD2 matching 8 bases. The CDR3 loop spans 15 amino acids. With V trimmed by 4 bases and J by 7 bases, 11 bases remained unmatched. CDR3 sequence (DNA): TGTGCCAGCAGTTCGTTAGCGGGGTGGGGCGGGACCCAGTACTTC. Translating it yields CASSSLAGWGGTQYF.

This clonotype was observed a few times. This sequence joins TRBV20-1 and TRBJ2-1; weak D call: TRBD2 (6 bases). CDR1 DFQATT and CDR2 SNEGSKA come from the germline V gene (reference sequence). The CDR3 is 15 residues long. The V end was cut by 1 base, the J end by 3 bases, with 13 bases between. CDR3 sequence reads: CSARVVTRSYNEQFF. CDR3 sequence (DNA): TGCAGTGCTAGAGTTGTGACTAGGAGCTACAATGAGCAGTTCTTC.

There are many counts of this clonotype. The chain uses TRBV5-6 and TRBJ1-2, with unresolved D. With 4 bases removed from V and 2 bases from J, the gap between germline ends came to 9 bases. CDR3 length: 13 amino acids. From germline, CDR1 is SGHDT and CDR2 YYEEEE. The CDR3 DNA reads TGTGCCAGCAGCCTACGGGGAAACTATGGCTACACCTTC. Translating gives CASSLRGNYGYTF. Full variable domain (rest looked up from reference TRBV5-6 and TRBJ1-2): DAGVTQSPTHLIKTRGQQVTLRCSPKSGHDTVSWYQQALGQGPQFIFQYYEEEERQRGNFPDRFSGHQFPNYSSELNVNALLLGDSALYLCASSLRGNYGYTFGSGTRLTVV.

CDR3 region: CASSKLVAGAPEEQFF. In DNA form, the CDR3 reads TGTGCCAGTAGTAAGTTGGTAGCGGGAGCCCCTGAGGAGCAGTTCTTC. The chain is built from TRBV19 and TRBJ2-1, with 9 bases lining up with TRBD2. J lost 10 bases, V lost 4 bases, and 14 bases had no gene match. Germline CDR1 reads LNHDA; CDR2 reads SQIVND (reference sequence). The CDR3 loop spans 16 amino acids. Together with reference TRBV19 and TRBJ2-1, the CDR3 gives the full variable domain: DGGITQSPKYLFRKEGQNVTLSCEQNLNHDAMYWYRQDPGQGLRLIYYSQIVNDFQKGDIAEGYSVSREKKESFPLTVTSAQKNPTAFYLCASSKLVAGAPEEQFFGPGTRLTVL.

The gene calls are TRBV10-3 and TRBJ2-2; TRBD2 agrees at 7 bases. The CDR3 is made up of 16 amino acids. Germline-derived CDR1 and CDR2 are ENHRY and SYGVKD. V shed 4 bases and J 2 bases; nucleotides not matched to a gene: 7. Here the CDR3 DNA reads TGTGCCATCAGTGTTGGGGGGACTATTAACACCGGGGAGCTGTTTTTT. It specifies CAISVGGTINTGELFF.

V gene TRBV29-1 combines with J gene TRBJ2-3, with 11 bases identical to TRBD1. Unmatched junction bases numbered 4, after V lost 4 bases and J lost 7 bases. CDR1 and CDR2 from the germline V gene are SQVTM and ANQGSEA. The CDR3 loop spans 13 amino acids. The CDR3 DNA sequence: TGCAGCGTTGGGGGACAGGGGGATAATACGCAGTATTTT. This sequence encodes CSVGGQGDNTQYF.

This clonotype was observed a handful of times. The chain employs TRBV11-2 and TRBJ1-2; D may be TRBD1 (6 bases). The germline V and J ends were trimmed by 2 bases and 8 bases, with 18 bases remaining between them. The germline CDR1 and CDR2 sequences are SGHAT and FQNNGV. This CDR3 has 15 amino acids. Here the CDR3 reads CASSLSRQVGGGYTF. In DNA, the CDR3 is TGTGCCAGCAGCTTATCCAGACAGGTTGGCGGCGGCTACACCTTC. Full variable domain (outside the CDR3, taken from reference TRBV11-2 and TRBJ1-2): EAGVAQSPRYKIIEKRQSVAFWCNPISGHATLYWYQQILGQGPKLLIQFQNNGVVDDSQLPKDRFSAERLKGVDSTLKIQPAKLEDSAVYLCASSLSRQVGGGYTFGSGTRLTVV.

V gene TRBV27 combines with J gene TRBJ2-5; D is possibly TRBD2 (5 bases). The CDR3 runs 14 residues. Germline CDR1 and CDR2: MNHEY and SMNVEV (reference sequence). Trimming cost V 10 bases and J 5 bases, with 20 bases left between them. Written as DNA, the CDR3 is TGTGCCACCGGTTCTGGTCTGAGCGGTGAGACCCAGTACTTC. Its protein product is CATGSGLSGETQYF.

This clonotype showed up just a few times. The V call is TRBV6-6, the J call TRBJ2-3; 10 bases match TRBD2. With V trimmed by 6 bases and J by 7 bases, 4 bases remained unmatched. The germline CDR1 and CDR2 sequences are MNHNY and SVGAGI (reference sequence). CDR3 length: 13 amino acids. This chain's CDR3 is CASRAGGPHTQYF. The CDR3 DNA sequence: TGTGCCAGCAGAGCGGGGGGGCCCCATACGCAGTATTTT.

This chain connects TRBV28 to TRBJ1-2, with 7 positions matching TRBD1. Germline CDR1 MDHEN, CDR2 SYDVKM. J lost 8 bases, V lost 4 bases, and 7 bases had no gene match. The CDR3 runs to 13 residues. CDR3 bases: TGTGCCAGCAGTTCGGGGGACAGCTGGGGCTACACCTTC. It translates to CASSSGDSWGYTF.

This clonotype was counted a few times. The chain couples TRBV4-2 to TRBJ1-2, with 12 bases lining up with TRBD1. This CDR3 has 18 residues. The J segment lost 4 bases and the V segment lost 5 bases, leaving 14 bases of the junction unmatched. Germline-derived CDR1 and CDR2 are LGHNA and YNFKEQ. The CDR3 DNA sequence: TGTGCCAGCAGCTCGCAGGGACAGGGGGCGGGGGTAGTCTATGGCTACACCTTC. It codes for CASSSQGQGAGVVYGYTF.